This TCR beta chain is from a study of cytotoxic CD8 clonotypes in ibrutinib-treated CLL. Study in general: It was after a median approximately twelve months of treatment, range 6 to 36, that response samples were taken.

The germline gives CDR1 LNHNV, CDR2 YYDKDF (reference sequence). The CDR3 runs 16 residues. V lost 0 bases to trimming and J lost 1 base, with 12 bases between them. The data were produced by immunoSEQ multiplex PCR, yet TCRdb's version contains in-frame clones alone and is incomplete. The sample lists roughly 200,000 clones; approximately 72% were seen once. The TCR sequence derives from a human donor with chronic lymphocytic leukemia. The rearrangement uses TRBV15 and TRBJ2-5; D perhaps matches TRBD1 (5 bases). The sequences come from PBMCs, collected after 24 months of ibrutinib treatment. The CDR3 here is CATSREYGQVQETQYF. The CDR3 coding sequence is TGTGCCACCAGCAGAGAATACGGACAAGTCCAAGAGACCCAGTACTTC.